This T cell receptor (beta chain) was profiled in a study of cytomegalovirus exposure and HLA in healthy donors (dated by TCRdb to 2015 to 2018). Regarding the study in general: A later analysis indicated that the roughly 120 validation repertoires were generated on the platform also employed for the roughly 720 repertoires of the first cohort. A separate validation cohort of some 130 different subjects was used in addition to the approximately 610-subject first cohort. The aim of the study was to test whether cataloging public T cell receptors could identify signatures of past pathogen exposure. High-throughput TCR immunosequencing, statistical association of individual TCRs with disease status, and machine learning were combined to predict cytomegalovirus infection status. Overall study results and their limits: In the study, about 150 TCR beta chains were listed as associated with cytomegalovirus. In vitro tests confirmed that a few of the cytomegalovirus-associated TCR beta chains recognize cytomegalovirus antigens. The classifier was reported to diagnose cytomegalovirus status with high specificity and sensitivity in both the original cohort and the validation cohort. The authors suggested that the approach could potentially be generalized to other disease states and immunological phenotypes. All 120 or so repertoires were used to score co-occurrence in the validation cohort in a later analysis, because that analysis had no HLA typing for the cohort. In a later analysis, TCRs clustered in the first cohort were found to also tend to co-occur in the approximately 110 validation repertoires, with approximately 95% of cluster scores above 0. While some public TCRs were present in many individuals, most TCR sequences turned up only very rarely across donors.

The donors were included in the validation cohort of over a hundred subjects, a group kept apart from the roughly 730-subject first cohort. Concerning this clone itself: The clone's antigen remains unknown. No clone much larger than this one lies a single base away; base qualities are absent.

V sheds 6 bases and J sheds 3 bases, leaving 11 bases between their ends. The germline V gene encodes CDR1 MNHEY and CDR2 SVGAGI. The CDR3 contains 13 residues, cysteine and phenylalanine counted. Only CDR3 DNA is held: 39 bases, read in frame from base 1. Libraries were constructed by the immunoSEQ multiplex PCR assay. The original methods were these. A statistical classification framework was developed to diagnose cytomegalovirus status using the catalog of TCR beta chain sequences. TCRdb retrieved this table from immuneACCESS and kept in-frame rearrangements only. Not all clones are present; in checked studies, unresolved V genes account for under half, and no reason is known for the remainder. From that table come the V and J calls and clone size; the DNA was used to work out D and trimming. The sample includes 200,000 or so clones, with approximately 82% observed a single time. Of the sample, 4.5% to 6% falls within the top ten clones.

Recombination joined TRBV6-5 with TRBJ2-5, with no confident D gene call. The source of this sequence is a woman under 30 in good health and CMV-seronegative. What was sequenced was PBMCs. The CDR3 reads as follows: CASRAAAEETQYF. The DNA reads as follows: TGTGCCAGCAGGGCGGCAGCCGAAGAGACCCAGTACTTC.